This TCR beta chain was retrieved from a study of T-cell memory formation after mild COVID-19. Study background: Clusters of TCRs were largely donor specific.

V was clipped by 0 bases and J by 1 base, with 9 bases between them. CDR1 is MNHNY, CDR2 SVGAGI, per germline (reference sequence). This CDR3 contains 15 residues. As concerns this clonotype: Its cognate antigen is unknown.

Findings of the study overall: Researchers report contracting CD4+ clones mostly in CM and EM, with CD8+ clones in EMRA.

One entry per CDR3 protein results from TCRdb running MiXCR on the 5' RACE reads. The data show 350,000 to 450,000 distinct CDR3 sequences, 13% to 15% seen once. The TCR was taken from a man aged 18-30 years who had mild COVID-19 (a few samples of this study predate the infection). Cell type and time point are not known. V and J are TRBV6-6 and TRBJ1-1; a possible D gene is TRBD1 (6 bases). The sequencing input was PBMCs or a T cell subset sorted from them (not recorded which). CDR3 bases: TGTGCCAGCAGTTACTCCCAGGGGAGGAACACTGAAGCTTTCTTT. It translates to CASSYSQGRNTEAFF.